These 30 T cell receptor beta chains were sequenced from one sample in a study of blood T cell repertoires in COVID-19. Sequencing used immunoSEQ multiplex PCR; TCRdb keeps in-frame clones, though not all of them. The sample comprises 150,000 or so clones, around 80% of which are singletons, and 30% to 45% rests with the top ten. The sequencing sample was made of peripheral blood. Receptors were obtained from a human donor in a cohort sampled during active COVID-19.

This clone was picked up one time. CDR3 loop: CASSIGQGAVEKLFF. The DNA of the CDR3 is TGTGCCAGTAGTATTGGACAGGGCGCAGTCGAAAAACTGTTTTTT. The chain couples TRBV19 to TRBJ1-4, with 8 positions matching TRBD1. Germline V CDR1 and CDR2: LNHDA, SQIVND (reference sequence). The CDR3 covers 15 residues. The ends lost 3 bases at V and 8 bases at J; junction bases unmatched: 8.

The rearrangement uses TRBV5-6 and TRBJ1-2, with D hard to call. With 3 bases removed from V and 3 bases from J, the gap between germline ends came to 15 bases. The CDR3 length is 15 residues. Germline-derived CDR1 and CDR2 are SGHDT and YYEEEE. The DNA for the CDR3 is TGTGCCAGCAGCTCCCGACGAGAGGCGTACTATGGCTACACCTTC. Amino acid sequence: CASSSRREAYYGYTF.

The V gene is TRBV7-6, the J gene TRBJ2-5; the match to TRBD1 covers 7 bases. This CDR3 is built from 14 residues. V dropped 5 bases and J dropped 4; count of bases not matched to a gene: 7. Germline CDR1 reads SGHVS; CDR2 reads FNYEAQ. In nucleotides, the CDR3 is TGTGCCAGCAGCCCGGGTACAGGGGTAGAGACCCAGTACTTC. It encodes CASSPGTGVETQYF.

This rearrangement joins TRBV7-8 to TRBJ1-4; tentatively, D is TRBD1 (6 bases). The ends were cut back, 1 base at V and 8 bases at J, with 11 bases in the middle. The CDR3 runs to 14 residues. Germline V CDR1 and CDR2: SGHVS, FQNEAQ. CDR3 bases: TGTGCCAGCAGCTTAGTCAGGGGAGAAGAAAAACTGTTTTTT. Translated, it gives CASSLVRGEEKLFF. Variable domain in full (rest from reference TRBV7-8 and TRBJ1-4): GAGVSQSPRYKVAKRGQDVALRCDPISGHVSLFWYQQALGQGPEFLTYFQNEAQLDKSGLPSDRFFAERPEGSVSTLKIQRTQQEDSAVYLCASSLVRGEEKLFFGSGTQLSVL.

The rearrangement links TRBV28 to TRBJ1-2; the D is unclear. Trimming took off 5 bases at V and 5 bases at J, with 18 bases between the two ends. CDR1 is MDHEN and CDR2 is SYDVKM in the germline V gene. CDR3 length: 15 residues. The CDR3 spells CASSLLPEVAYGYTF. The CDR3 region has the DNA TGTGCCAGCAGTCTACTACCGGAGGTCGCGTATGGCTACACCTTC.

This clone was seen a single time. J is TRBJ1-1 and V is TRBV30, with a tentative D call TRBD1 (5 bases). Germline lookup yields CDR1 GTSNPN and CDR2 SVGIG (reference sequence). V lost 7 bases and J 1 base, leaving 13 bases between the germline ends. The CDR3 is 13 amino acids. The CDR3 DNA sequence: TGTGCCTATCTCAGGGACTCGAACACTGAAGCTTTCTTT. This codes for CAYLRDSNTEAFF.

This clone was seen once. The rearrangement joins TRBV14 to TRBJ2-3; the match to TRBD2 covers 10 bases. Germline lookup yields CDR1 SGHDN and CDR2 FVKESK. The V gene end was trimmed by 3 bases and the J gene end by 5 bases; junction bases not matched to a gene: 2. This CDR3 is 14 amino acids long. The CDR3 DNA sequence: TGTGCCAGCAGCCAGGGACTAGCGTTAGATACGCAGTATTTT. It is translated as CASSQGLALDTQYF.

The rearrangement joins TRBV7-2 to TRBJ2-3; 7 bases agree with TRBD1. Trimming at V came to 2 bases and at J to 2 bases, leaving 7 bases not matched to a gene. Germline V CDR1 and CDR2: SGHTA, FQGNSA. The CDR3 spans 16 residues. CDR3 in amino acids: CASSLTGVFSTDTQYF. CDR3 sequence (DNA): TGTGCCAGCAGCTTAACAGGGGTATTTTCCACAGATACGCAGTATTTT.

The genes are TRBV7-3 and TRBJ1-2; D gene uncertain. The germline V and J ends were trimmed by 4 bases and 1 base, with 10 bases remaining between them. Germline V lookup: CDR1 SGHTA, CDR2 FQGTGA. CDR3 length: 14 residues. The chain's CDR3 is CASSSSGSNYGYTF. DNA of the CDR3: TGTGCCAGCAGCTCTTCTGGCAGTAACTATGGCTACACCTTC.

This clone was recorded once. The chain uses TRBV5-6 and TRBJ1-1; TRBD1 aligns across 8 bases. Germline trimming cut 7 bases from V and 4 bases from J; bases unmatched to any gene: 6. Germline V CDR1 and CDR2: SGHDT, YYEEEE. The CDR3 runs 13 residues. CDR3 amino acids: CASSRTGSTEAFF. Here the CDR3 DNA reads TGTGCCAGCTCCCGGACAGGGTCCACTGAAGCTTTCTTT.

The V call is TRBV5-8, the J call TRBJ1-4; D is perhaps TRBD1 (5 bases). Germline CDR1 SGHTS, CDR2 YDEGEE. The CDR3 length is 14 residues. Trimming shortened V by 3 bases and J by 8 bases, and 14 bases separated the two germline ends. The CDR3 DNA reads as TGTGCCAGCAGCTCGTCGGACATGCTCGAAAAACTGTTTTTT. Translated: CASSSSDMLEKLFF.

This sequence joins TRBV6-5 and TRBJ2-5; TRBD2 matches 8 bases. J lost 7 bases, V lost 7 bases, and 5 bases had no gene match. The germline gives CDR1 MNHEY, CDR2 SVGAGI. CDR3 length: 12 amino acids. The CDR3, as DNA: TGTGCCAGCACCGGGGGGGCGGGGACCCAGTACTTC. Translating gives CASTGGAGTQYF.

This clone was recorded once. The chain joins TRBV18 to TRBJ1-1; 7 nucleotides agree with TRBD1. The CDR3 is 13 residues long. V lost 9 bases, J lost 1 base, and 5 bases stayed unmatched. Germline V gene data show CDR1 as KGHSH and CDR2 as LQKENI. The CDR3 coding sequence is TGTGCCAGTCAGGGACAGAGGAACACTGAAGCTTTCTTT. Translated, it gives CASQGQRNTEAFF.

The rearrangement uses TRBV3-1 (or the pseudogene TRBV3-2) and TRBJ2-7; 8 bases align to TRBD2. V lost 5 bases, J lost 6 bases, and 9 bases stayed unmatched. Looked up from germline, CDR1 is LGHDT and CDR2 is YNNKEL (reference sequence). CDR3 length: 14 amino acids. CDR3 sequence: CASSTGGGYLEQYF. CDR3 nucleotide sequence: TGTGCCAGCAGCACCGGCGGGGGGTACCTCGAGCAGTACTTC.

J is TRBJ2-7 and V is TRBV12-3 or TRBV12-4; D not certain. V lost 3 bases and J lost 7, with 4 bases in between. CDR3 length equals 10 residues. The DNA for the CDR3 is TGTGCCAGCAGTTTTAGAGAGCAGTACTTC. Translation gives CASSFREQYF.

The rearrangement links TRBV13 to TRBJ2-4; possible D gene TRBD1, 5 bases. CDR3 size: 13 residues. Germline V CDR1 and CDR2: PRHDT, FYEKMQ (reference sequence). V was cut by 2 bases and J by 9 bases, with 11 bases left in between. DNA for the CDR3: TGTGCCAGCAGCTTAATCAGGGTGGGCATTCAGTACTTC. It specifies CASSLIRVGIQYF.

The rearrangement uses TRBV4-1 and TRBJ1-6, with TRBD1 matching over 9 bases. This CDR3 is built from 15 residues. Germline V gene lookup returns CDR1 MGHRA and CDR2 YSYEKL. After removal of 4 bases from V and 8 bases from J, the junction contained 6 bases not matched to a gene. In DNA form, the CDR3 reads TGCGCCAGCAGCCTAAGGACAGGGGTCGATTCACCCCTCCACTTT. The encoded protein is CASSLRTGVDSPLHF.

The J gene is TRBJ1-4, the V gene TRBV19; possible D gene TRBD1, 6 bases. The CDR3 consists of 23 residues. V gave up 4 bases and J gave up 3 bases, with 36 bases separating them. Germline CDR1 and CDR2: LNHDA and SQIVND (reference sequence). The CDR3 DNA sequence: TGTGCCAGTAGTAAGTCCCCCTATTCTTACGGACAGTGGCGCTCACCAGCTAATGAAAAACTGTTTTTT. Protein sequence: CASSKSPYSYGQWRSPANEKLFF.

This clone appeared a single time. The rearrangement uses TRBV7-2 and TRBJ2-2, with 12 nucleotides matching TRBD2. The CDR3 contains 18 residues. Per germline, CDR1 SGHTA and CDR2 FQGNSA. J was trimmed by 4 bases and V by 5 bases; bases with no gene match: 11. The DNA of the CDR3 is TGTGCCAGCAGCCCTCCCGGACTAGCGGGGTCAGGCACCGGGGAGCTGTTTTTT. Translated: CASSPPGLAGSGTGELFF.

The V call is TRBV3-1 (or the pseudogene TRBV3-2), the J call TRBJ2-4; 9 bases agree with TRBD1. The CDR3 is 15 residues long. V was pared by 4 bases and J by 4 bases, with 5 bases of the junction left unmatched. Germline V gene lookup returns CDR1 LGHDT and CDR2 YNNKEL (reference sequence). CDR3 protein: CASSPRDRAKNIQYF. The CDR3, as DNA: TGTGCCAGCAGCCCCCGGGACAGGGCGAAAAACATTCAGTACTTC.

This clone was seen more than once but under ten times. This chain links TRBV29-1 with TRBJ1-5, with D tentatively TRBD1 (5 bases). The CDR3 spans 14 residues. Germline loops: CDR1 SQVTM, CDR2 ANQGSEA. V lost 7 bases and J 8 bases, leaving 21 bases between the germline ends. CDR3: CSAGMGGVLEPQHF. DNA of the CDR3: TGCAGCGCTGGAATGGGGGGGGTTTTGGAGCCCCAGCATTTT.

V is TRBV18 and J is TRBJ2-5, with D possibly TRBD1 on 5 matching bases. The CDR3 sequence is 17 residues long. CDR1 KGHSH and CDR2 LQKENI come from the germline V gene. Deletions cut 0 bases from V and 5 bases from J, with 19 bases between. The DNA of the CDR3 is TGTGCCAGCTCACCACCGGTGGGCAGGGAAGGCCTGGAGACCCAGTACTTC. This gives the protein CASSPPVGREGLETQYF.

The gene calls are TRBV6-2 or TRBV6-3 and TRBJ2-5; TRBD2 matches 9 bases. Germline-derived CDR1 and CDR2 are MNHEY and SVGEGT. With V trimmed by 6 bases and J by 4 bases, 15 bases remained unmatched. The CDR3 runs to 17 residues. In nucleotides, the CDR3 is TGTGCCAGCAGCTATGCCGTTGGGGCGGGGGGGAGAGAGACCCAGTACTTC. This translates into CASSYAVGAGGRETQYF.

The V and J genes are TRBV11-2 and TRBJ2-7; tentatively, D is TRBD1 (5 bases). CDR1 is SGHAT, CDR2 FQNNGV, per germline. V gave up 2 bases and J gave up 6 bases, with 11 bases separating them. This CDR3 has 13 amino acids. DNA of the CDR3: TGTGCCAGCAGCTTATGGACACAACTCGAGCAGTACTTC. It translates to CASSLWTQLEQYF.

V gene TRBV12-5 combines with J gene TRBJ2-1, with D possibly TRBD1 on 6 matching bases. Trimming shortened V by 2 bases and J by 8 bases, and 13 bases separated the two germline ends. CDR3 length: 14 amino acids. Germline V gene data show CDR1 as LGHNT and CDR2 as FRNRAP. CDR3 in DNA: TGTGCTAGTGGTTTGCAGGGGTTTAGGGATGAGCAGTTCTTC. Its translation is CASGLQGFRDEQFF.

V gene TRBV19 combines with J gene TRBJ2-3; 10 nucleotides agree with TRBD2. The V gene's germline CDR1 is LNHDA and CDR2 SQIVND (reference sequence). CDR3 length equals 15 residues. Losses at the gene ends were 2 bases for V and 4 bases for J; bases not matched to a gene: 3. The CDR3 DNA is TGTGCCAGTAGTATAAAGCGGGGGGGCTCAGATACGCAGTATTTT. It codes for CASSIKRGGSDTQYF.

J is TRBJ1-1 and V is TRBV24-1, with D perhaps TRBD1 (5 bases). The ends were cut back, 4 bases at V and 4 bases at J, with 12 bases in the middle. The CDR3 covers 14 residues. Germline CDR1 reads KGHDR; CDR2 reads SFDVKD. CDR3 coding DNA: TGTGCCACCAGTGAGGGGGGTGATACCACTGAAGCTTTCTTT. It codes for CATSEGGDTTEAFF.

The chain recombines TRBV5-6 with TRBJ1-4, with unresolved D. V lost 2 bases and J 0 bases, leaving 11 bases between the germline ends. CDR1 SGHDT and CDR2 YYEEEE come from the germline V gene. The CDR3 extends over 16 amino acids. For the CDR3, the DNA is TGTGCCAGCAGCTTAAGGAGGGATGCAACTAATGAAAAACTGTTTTTT. As protein: CASSLRRDATNEKLFF.

This chain links TRBV9 with TRBJ1-2; possibly TRBD1 for D (5 bases). This CDR3 comprises 15 residues. Germline V gene lookup returns CDR1 SGDLS and CDR2 YYNGEE. V shed 0 bases and J shed 3 bases, with 12 bases lying between them. CDR3 sequence (DNA): TGTGCCAGCAGCGTAGGATTGGGGCCCGACTATGGCTACACCTTC. This gives the protein CASSVGLGPDYGYTF.

This chain uses TRBV30 with TRBJ2-7, with a weak D call TRBD1 (5 bases). Trimming pared 2 bases from V and 1 base from J, leaving 12 bases between. Germline V lookup: CDR1 GTSNPN, CDR2 SVGIG (reference sequence). The CDR3 extends over 14 amino acids. The DNA for the CDR3 is TGTGCCTGGAGTCTGTGGCAGGGTTCCTACGAGCAGTACTTC. Translating gives CAWSLWQGSYEQYF.